The T cell receptor (beta chain) described here comes from a study of neoadjuvant nivolumab and ipilimumab in lung cancer. About the research overall: Patients got nivolumab 3 mg/kg on days 1, 15 and 29; combination added ipilimumab 1 mg/kg day 1. Study-level results: Resected tumors had greater TCR richness and clonality than uninvolved lung. Resected-tumor TCR richness correlated positively with pretherapy blood richness. Pathologic regression was not significantly tied to TCR clonality.

Germline lookup yields CDR1 LNHNV and CDR2 YYDKDF (reference sequence). The CDR3 totals 14 residues. V was cut by 3 bases and J by 0 bases, with 9 bases left in between. Profiling relied on immunoSEQ multiplex PCR, and the TCRdb table lists in-frame clones only, not all of them. The table has some 10,000 clones, roughly 80% seen once. About this clone: Its specificity is not known.

The V gene is TRBV15, the J gene TRBJ2-7, with no clear D. This clonotype was obtained from an adult with non-small cell lung cancer. Specimen: tumor tissue, collected after neoadjuvant nivolumab, alone or with ipilimumab, at or shortly before surgery. CDR3 sequence: CATSRLPSSYEQYF. CDR3 in DNA: TGTGCCACCAGCAGGCTACCAAGCTCCTACGAGCAGTACTTC.